One and the same sample provided the 13 T cell receptor beta chains below, sequenced in a study of cytomegalovirus exposure and HLA in healthy donors. Both 60 Vbeta primers and 13 Jbeta primers went into the PCR. The data were produced by immunoSEQ multiplex PCR, yet TCRdb's version contains in-frame clones alone and is incomplete. The table includes roughly 190,000 clones, approximately 79% detected once. Sequencing was carried out using PBMCs. All receptors derive from a woman between 18 and 30 years old in good health and CMV-seronegative.

The chain combines TRBV15 with TRBJ2-7; 8 nucleotides align to TRBD2. Germline assignment: CDR1 LNHNV and CDR2 YYDKDF (reference sequence). The CDR3 loop spans 15 amino acids. Losses at the gene ends were 5 bases for V and 5 bases for J; bases not matched to a gene: 11. DNA for the CDR3: TGTGCCACCAGCGGTCCCAGCGGGGGTATACACGAGCAGTACTTC. It yields the protein CATSGPSGGIHEQYF.

The sample holds a few counts of this clone. The sample holds other DNA sequences that translate to the same CDR3. The chain employs TRBV7-9 and TRBJ2-5; D remains unclear. The last part of the DNA fits TRBJ2-7 better; the J call may be wrong. Germline V lookup: CDR1 SEHNR, CDR2 FQNEAQ (reference sequence). The CDR3 sequence is 12 residues long. The CDR3 nucleotides read TGTGCCAGCAGCTTATCGTCTTACGAGCAGTACTTC. Its protein product is CASSLSSYEQYF.

This chain connects TRBV11-1 to TRBJ1-1; perhaps TRBD1 as D (5 bases). CDR1 SGHAT and CDR2 FQDESV come from the germline V gene (reference sequence). Trimming took 3 bases from V and 8 from J, leaving 10 bases between them. This CDR3 has 12 amino acids. For the CDR3, the DNA is TGTGCCAGCAGCTTCGGCGGGACCGAAGCTTTCTTT. Translated: CASSFGGTEAFF.

V is TRBV4-1 and J is TRBJ2-1, with 11 nucleotides matching TRBD2. The CDR3 has 18 amino acids. V gave up 0 bases and J gave up 0 bases; unmatched junction bases: 4. CDR1 MGHRA and CDR2 YSYEKL come from the germline V gene. CDR3 amino acids: CASSQEFSGRVSYNEQFF. The CDR3 DNA sequence: TGCGCCAGCAGCCAAGAGTTTAGCGGGAGGGTCTCCTACAATGAGCAGTTCTTC.

The rearrangement uses TRBV9 and TRBJ1-1, with D possibly TRBD1 on 5 matching bases. Trimming took off 4 bases at V and 1 base at J, with 17 bases between the two ends. The CDR3 has 16 amino acids. Germline V gene data show CDR1 as SGDLS and CDR2 as YYNGEE. The DNA of the CDR3 is TGTGCCAGCAGCCATAACGGCAGGCAGGGGAACACTGAAGCTTTCTTT. As protein: CASSHNGRQGNTEAFF.

The V gene is TRBV10-2, the J gene TRBJ1-1; 8 bases map to TRBD1. Germline CDR1 is WSHSY and CDR2 is SAAADI. Trimming at V came to 9 bases and at J to 1 base, leaving 7 bases not matched to a gene. CDR3 size: 14 residues. The CDR3 DNA reads as TGCGCCAGTATCCAGGGGGCAAGGAACACTGAAGCTTTCTTT. It specifies CASIQGARNTEAFF.

The chain carries TRBV9 and TRBJ2-1, with a tentative D call TRBD2 (5 bases). Trimming stripped 3 bases from V and 8 bases from J, with 12 bases between. The CDR3 runs 13 residues. Germline CDR1 SGDLS, CDR2 YYNGEE. The CDR3 reads CASSDTSGDEQFF. The CDR3 coding sequence is TGTGCCAGCAGCGACACTAGTGGTGATGAGCAGTTCTTC.

A few counts support this clone. The V and J genes are TRBV27 and TRBJ1-2; D is possibly TRBD1 (5 bases). This CDR3 contains 13 residues. Germline V gene lookup returns CDR1 MNHEY and CDR2 SMNVEV (reference sequence). V lost 7 bases, J lost 7 bases, and 16 bases lay in between. The DNA of the CDR3 is TGTGCCAGCACTTCCCAGGGACTCCTTGGCTACACCTTC. This translates into CASTSQGLLGYTF.

V is TRBV5-4 and J is TRBJ1-1; a weak D match, TRBD1 (6 bases). The CDR3 sequence is 15 residues long. Trimming shortened V by 3 bases and J by 5 bases, and 17 bases separated the two germline ends. Germline V lookup: CDR1 SGHNT, CDR2 YYREEE (reference sequence). CDR3 sequence (DNA): TGTGCCAGCAGCTCTGGGGGGAGGGGGGGGACTGAAGCTTTCTTT. This encodes CASSSGGRGGTEAFF. The full variable domain, its missing parts supplied by reference TRBV5-4 and TRBJ1-1, is ETGVTQSPTHLIKTRGQQVTLRCSSQSGHNTVSWYQQALGQGPQFIFQYYREEENGRGNFPPRFSGLQFPNYSSELNVNALELDDSALYLCASSSGGRGGTEAFFGQGTRLTVV.

The CDR3 DNA sequence: TGTGCCAGCAGCTTAGATCATAAAGTAGCAGGGGGCTACGAGCAGTACTTC. Translation gives CASSLDHKVAGGYEQYF. V and J are TRBV11-2 and TRBJ2-7; TRBD1 agrees at 7 bases. Germline V gene data show CDR1 as SGHAT and CDR2 as FQNNGV. CDR3 length: 17 residues. V shed 0 bases, J shed 3 bases, and the junction held 11 bases outside the gene matches.

The rearrangement uses TRBV6-5 and TRBJ1-2, with 8 bases that match TRBD1. V was clipped by 6 bases and J by 7 bases; unmatched bases: 7. The V gene's germline CDR1 is MNHEY and CDR2 SVGAGI. This CDR3 has 13 amino acids. The CDR3, as DNA: TGTGCCAGCAGCCAGGACAGGGTCCGTGGCTACACCTTC. This sequence encodes CASSQDRVRGYTF.

The chain combines TRBV4-2 with TRBJ2-1; 9 positions agree with TRBD2. The CDR3 is 18 amino acids. Losses at the gene ends were 4 bases for V and 1 base for J; bases not matched to a gene: 11. The germline gives CDR1 LGHNA, CDR2 YNFKEQ. CDR3 nucleotide sequence: TGTGCCAGCAGCCCATACTCTAGCGGGGACGATTCCTACAATGAGCAGTTCTTC. As protein: CASSPYSSGDDSYNEQFF.

This chain joins TRBV7-2 and TRBJ2-2; 8 nucleotides agree with TRBD2. The V gene's germline CDR1 is SGHTA and CDR2 FQGNSA. V gave up 5 bases and J gave up 0 bases; unmatched junction bases: 5. The CDR3 extends over 16 amino acids. CDR3 bases: TGTGCCAGCAGCACCCGGACTAGCACGAACACCGGGGAGCTGTTTTTT. Residues: CASSTRTSTNTGELFF.